Below, 13 T cell receptor beta chains from the same sample are listed, as sequenced in a study of preoperative IRX-2 immunotherapy in early breast cancer (dated by TCRdb to the late 2010s). Receptors were amplified or captured by the immunoSEQ multiplex PCR assay. TCRdb took over this immuneACCESS table, retaining in-frame rearrangements with V and J assigned. Such tables are incomplete; in checked studies, under half of the missing clones stem from an unresolved V gene, and the remainder is unexplained. This sample holds 35,000 to 55,000 clones; over 85% were observed only once. Of the sample, about 1.6% is held by the ten largest clones. The meaning of the sample's treatment or condition label: preoperative locoregional IRX-2 cytokine immunotherapy. The sample consisted of tumor tissue, taken after IRX-2 immunotherapy. Receptors were obtained from a human donor with breast cancer.

The CDR3 sequence is CASSQTTPRDGYTF. The DNA for the CDR3 is TGCGCCAGCAGCCAGACAACCCCCCGGGATGGCTACACCTTC. This sequence joins TRBV4-1 and TRBJ1-2; D uncertain. This CDR3 spans 14 amino acids. V lost 3 bases, J lost 6 bases, and 14 bases lay in between. Germline V CDR1 and CDR2: MGHRA, YSYEKL.

This sequence joins TRBV27 and TRBJ2-7, with D possibly TRBD2 on 6 matching bases. The CDR3 runs to 14 residues. Germline CDR1 reads MNHEY; CDR2 reads SMNVEV (reference sequence). V gave up 3 bases and J gave up 2 bases, with 11 bases separating them. CDR3 loop: CASSFFGGPYEQYF. The CDR3 region has the DNA TGTGCCAGCAGTTTCTTCGGGGGTCCCTACGAGCAGTACTTC.

The genes are TRBV2 and TRBJ1-2; 7 bases are shared with TRBD1. The length of the CDR3 is 14 residues. V was pared by 5 bases and J by 0 bases, with 3 bases of the junction left unmatched. Germline lookup yields CDR1 SNHLY and CDR2 FYNNEI. The CDR3 sequence is CASSRDRTNYGYTF. DNA of the CDR3: TGTGCCAGCAGTCGGGACAGAACTAACTATGGCTACACCTTC.

The V gene is TRBV9, the J gene TRBJ1-2; 11 bases map to TRBD1. The junction had 2 bases not matched to a gene; V was cut back by 3 bases and J by 7 bases. CDR3 length: 13 amino acids. In germline, CDR1 is SGDLS, CDR2 YYNGEE. This CDR3 is CASSAGTGGGYTF. In nucleotides, the CDR3 is TGTGCCAGCAGCGCAGGGACAGGGGGTGGCTACACCTTC.

This chain connects TRBV28 to TRBJ2-2; D is possibly TRBD1 or TRBD2 (6 bases each). The V gene lost 5 bases and the J gene lost 5 bases, with 15 bases spanning the gap. From germline, CDR1 is MDHEN and CDR2 SYDVKM. The CDR3 runs 15 residues. CDR3 sequence reads: CASSPPRGQTGELFF. In DNA form, the CDR3 reads TGTGCCAGCAGTCCGCCCCGGGGGCAGACCGGGGAGCTGTTTTTT.

The V gene is TRBV20-1, the J gene TRBJ2-3, with no clear D. V was clipped by 7 bases and J by 3 bases, with 5 bases between them. The CDR3 covers 10 residues. From germline, CDR1 is DFQATT and CDR2 SNEGSKA (reference sequence). CDR3 nucleotides: TGCAGTGACTTAACAGATACGCAGTATTTT. It encodes CSDLTDTQYF.

For the CDR3, the DNA is TGTGCCACCAGCACGCCCACTGGGGCCAACGTCCTGACTTTC. Its translation is CATSTPTGANVLTF. This chain links TRBV15 with TRBJ2-6, with D unresolved. CDR3 length equals 14 residues. V dropped 4 bases and J dropped 2 bases, with 6 bases sitting between them. From germline, CDR1 is LNHNV and CDR2 YYDKDF (reference sequence).

V gene TRBV9 combines with J gene TRBJ2-2; TRBD1 might be the D (5 bases). Trimming removed 1 base at V and 2 bases at J, with 15 bases between. Germline lookup yields CDR1 SGDLS and CDR2 YYNGEE. This CDR3 spans 17 amino acids. The CDR3 here is CASSVLSRVGNTGELFF. CDR3 bases: TGTGCCAGCAGCGTACTCAGCAGGGTAGGAAACACCGGGGAGCTGTTTTTT.

The V gene is TRBV5-6, the J gene TRBJ2-1, with 16 bases that match TRBD2. The CDR3 loop spans 19 amino acids. CDR1 SGHDT and CDR2 YYEEEE come from the germline V gene. V lost 3 bases, J lost 2 bases, and 8 bases stayed unmatched. The CDR3 loop reads CASSSLGLAGGTAYNEQFF. For the CDR3, the DNA is TGTGCCAGCAGCTCGTTGGGACTAGCGGGAGGGACTGCCTACAATGAGCAGTTCTTC.

The V and J genes are TRBV7-2 and TRBJ2-5, with 10 bases aligning to TRBD2. Looked up from germline, CDR1 is SGHTA and CDR2 is FQGNSA. The CDR3 totals 16 residues. Trimming took 5 bases from V and 2 from J; bases not matched to a gene: 8. The DNA for the CDR3 is TGTGCCAGCAGCCAGGGGGCTAGCGGGGGACAAGAGACCCAGTACTTC. Translated, it gives CASSQGASGGQETQYF.

The chain uses TRBV13 and TRBJ1-2; D unresolved. The V and J ends lost 3 bases and 8 bases respectively, with 13 bases between them. The CDR3 is 13 amino acids. The germline V gene has CDR1 PRHDT and CDR2 FYEKMQ (reference sequence). The CDR3: CASSFPGAEGYTF. Written as DNA, the CDR3 is TGTGCCAGCAGCTTCCCAGGAGCGGAGGGCTACACCTTC.

The chain recombines TRBV7-2 with TRBJ2-3, with 7 positions matching TRBD1. Germline V CDR1 and CDR2: SGHTA, FQGNSA. The junction had 5 bases not matched to a gene; V was cut back by 2 bases and J by 3 bases. CDR3 length equals 15 residues. The CDR3 sequence is CASSLRGQPTDTQYF. DNA of the CDR3: TGTGCCAGCAGCTTACGGGGACAGCCTACAGATACGCAGTATTTT.

The chain carries TRBV14 and TRBJ1-3, with no clear D. The CDR3 spans 14 residues. V gave up 3 bases and J gave up 4 bases, with 10 bases separating them. Germline CDR1 SGHDN, CDR2 FVKESK. CDR3 bases: TGTGCCAGCAGCCATCTCCTGCTGGGAAACACCATATATTTT. It codes for CASSHLLLGNTIYF. The full variable domain, its missing parts supplied by reference TRBV14 and TRBJ1-3, is EAGVTQFPSHSVIEKGQTVTLRCDPISGHDNLYWYRRVMGKEIKFLLHFVKESKQDESGMPNNRFLAERTGGTYSTLKVQPAELEDSGVYFCASSHLLLGNTIYFGEGSWLTVV.